This section outlines one T cell receptor beta chain sequence together with its context. Its matching antigen is unknown. The time point denotes: persistent/refractory GD, antithyroid drugs over 5 years with positive TRAb. Following extraction of RNA from PBMCs, that RNA was used to make the TCR library. In this cohort, patients came from an endocrinology department located in Xi'an, China. A peripheral blood sample, roughly 9 milliliters in volume, was drawn into EDTA tubes. Both iRepertoire HTBI primers and Arm-PCR of CDR3 regions were used to build the TCR beta libraries. TCRdb reprocessed the multiplex PCR reads with MiXCR, giving one entry per CDR3 protein. The repertoire has 500,000 to 800,000 distinct CDR3 sequences, 30% of them found once; the top ten carry 40% to 55%. This entry belongs to a study of regulatory T cells in long-lasting Graves disease. Findings of the study overall: Reduced TCR diversity was observed in persistent Graves' patients versus newly diagnosed patients. New patients shared fewer public clonotypes (approximately 1,000) than persistent patients did (approximately 2,700).

The CDR3 extends over 17 amino acids. Trimming at V came to 1 base and at J to 2 bases, leaving 7 bases not matched to a gene. Germline CDR1 and CDR2: DFQATT and SNEGSKA (reference sequence). V gene TRBV20-1 combines with J gene TRBJ1-5; 11 bases fit TRBD1. The source was peripheral blood mononuclear cells (PBMCs), collected when the disease was refractory, from a patient treated with antithyroid drugs. The receptor was derived from a female donor with Graves disease. CDR3 DNA: TGCAGTGCTAGAGGATCCGGGACAGGGGGTGGCAATCAGCCCCAGCATTTT. It specifies CSARGSGTGGGNQPQHF.